A single sample is the source of the 6 T cell receptor beta chains below, sequenced in a study of cytomegalovirus exposure and HLA in healthy donors. PCR was performed using 60 Vbeta and 13 Jbeta primers. Here immunoSEQ multiplex PCR was the method, and the copy in TCRdb shows in-frame clones only, minus some. The data hold under 200,000 clones, with roughly 80% observed a single time. The sequencing input was PBMCs. These receptor sequences come from a woman under 30 in good health and CMV-seronegative.

This rearrangement joins TRBV7-9 to TRBJ2-7; D perhaps matches TRBD2 (5 bases). Germline V gene data show CDR1 as SEHNR and CDR2 as FQNEAQ (reference sequence). V was shortened by 2 bases and J by 3 bases, with 11 bases between the two germline ends. The CDR3 runs 14 residues. CDR3: CASSLLERNYEQYF. The DNA for the CDR3 is TGTGCCAGCAGCTTATTAGAGCGGAACTACGAGCAGTACTTC.

The J gene is TRBJ2-1, the V gene TRBV30; no clear D gene. V gave up 0 bases and J gave up 7 bases, with 13 bases separating them. The CDR3 has 14 amino acids. The germline CDR1 and CDR2 sequences are GTSNPN and SVGIG (reference sequence). DNA for the CDR3: TGTGCCTGGAGTGTAAGCGCCACGTGGAATGAGCAGTTCTTC. Amino acid sequence: CAWSVSATWNEQFF.

The chain is built from TRBV7-7 and TRBJ2-7; no clear D gene. Germline lookup yields CDR1 SSHAT and CDR2 FNYEAQ (reference sequence). The CDR3 length is 14 residues. Trimming shortened V by 5 bases and J by 5 bases, and 16 bases separated the two germline ends. Here the CDR3 DNA reads TGTGCCAGCAGCCCAGGTCCAGGCAGCCACGAGCAGTACTTC. Its protein product is CASSPGPGSHEQYF.

The chain employs TRBV11-3 and TRBJ2-2; 8 bases line up with TRBD2. V gave up 4 bases and J gave up 1 base; unmatched junction bases: 2. Germline CDR1 SGHNT, CDR2 YENEEA. The CDR3 length is 15 residues. CDR3 residues: CASSSLAENTGELFF. Written as DNA, the CDR3 is TGTGCCAGCAGCTCACTAGCGGAGAACACCGGGGAGCTGTTTTTT.

The V call is TRBV19, the J call TRBJ2-1; 7 positions agree with TRBD2. CDR3 length: 16 amino acids. Trimming took 5 bases from V and 0 from J; bases not matched to a gene: 7. The germline V gene encodes CDR1 LNHDA and CDR2 SQIVND (reference sequence). The CDR3 bases are TGTGCCAGTAGTCGGGGTCCTAGCGGCTCCTACAATGAGCAGTTCTTC. Its protein product is CASSRGPSGSYNEQFF.

This sequence joins TRBV5-4 and TRBJ2-2; 9 bases are a match to TRBD2. The V gene's germline CDR1 is SGHNT and CDR2 YYREEE (reference sequence). V lost 4 bases and J lost 7; bases outside the gene matches: 17. The CDR3 spans 18 residues. CDR3 sequence (DNA): TGTGCCAGCAGCGACCCGACTACTAGCGGGCACGATCACGGGGAGCTGTTTTTT. Amino acids: CASSDPTTSGHDHGELFF.